This TCR beta chain comes out of a study of CD8 T cells in Susac syndrome. CD8+ and CD4+ T cells circulating in blood were sequenced for TCR beta. Random hexamers were used to reverse transcribe the RNA input (0.5 to 1 ug). TCRdb reanalysed the immunoSEQ multiplex PCR reads using MiXCR and keeps one entry per CDR3 protein. The top ten hold 0.055% to 0.075% of the sample, which has some 260,000 distinct CDR3 sequences, over 85% seen once. Germline lookup yields CDR1 SGHTA and CDR2 FQGTGA. CDR3 length: 14 amino acids. V was cut by 4 bases and J by 9 bases, with 13 bases left in between. This chain connects TRBV7-3 to TRBJ1-6; the D gene is possibly TRBD1 (5 bases). Sequencing was carried out using CD4+ T cells from PBMCs. This receptor was identified in a human donor with multiple sclerosis. Written as DNA, the CDR3 is TGTGCCAGCAGCTCCGCCGGGACCGGTTCACCCCTCCACTTT. Translating it yields CASSSAGTGSPLHF.